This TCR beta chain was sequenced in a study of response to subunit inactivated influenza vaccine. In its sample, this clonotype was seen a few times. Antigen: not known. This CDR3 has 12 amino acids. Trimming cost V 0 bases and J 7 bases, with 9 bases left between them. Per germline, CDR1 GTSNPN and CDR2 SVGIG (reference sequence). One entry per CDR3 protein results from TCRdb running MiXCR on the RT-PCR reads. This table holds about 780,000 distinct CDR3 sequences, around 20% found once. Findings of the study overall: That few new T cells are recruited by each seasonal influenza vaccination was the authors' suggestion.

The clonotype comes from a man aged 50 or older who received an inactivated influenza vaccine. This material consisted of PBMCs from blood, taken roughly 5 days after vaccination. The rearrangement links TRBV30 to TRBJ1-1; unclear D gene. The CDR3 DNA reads TGTGCCTGGAGTGTGGGCGGTGATGAAGCTTTCTTT. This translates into CAWSVGGDEAFF.